A single T cell receptor beta chain is shown here with its context. Its specificity is unknown. The sample comes from a study of T cell repertoires in cytomegalovirus infection. The wider study: The authors relied on CMV epitopes, both recently identified HLA-C-restricted and well-studied HLA-B-restricted.

Study-wide results and limits: CMV-specific TCR beta clonotypes restricted by HLA-C dominated the ex vivo response.

Via MiXCR, TCRdb re-called the reads, giving one row per CDR3 protein. The sample consists of about 55,000 distinct CDR3 sequences, around 18% of them appearing once. Germline lookup yields CDR1 SGHVS and CDR2 FQNEAQ. This CDR3 region has 18 residues. Trimming took 5 bases from V and 9 from J; bases not matched to a gene: 24. The chain links TRBV7-8 to TRBJ2-7, with 8 bases lining up with TRBD1. The clonotype was recovered from a human donor in good health (CMV status not recorded). Some clones in this sample may be carry-over from other donors' samples. The sample in question was CD8+ T cells from cultured PBMCs, obtained from culture after CMV antigen stimulation. The CDR3, as DNA: TGTGCCAGCAGCGCCGACAGGGGCAGCAGTCTTCTACGAAGACGGCAGTACTTC. The encoded protein is CASSADRGSSLLRRRQYF.